A single sample gave rise to the 20 T cell receptor beta chains below, sequenced in a study of shared clonotypes between healthy human individuals. CD8 cells regarded as naive lacked CD45RO, were positively chosen for CCR7, and omitted terminally differentiated effector memory CD45RA+ cells. Data came from immunoSEQ multiplex PCR; TCRdb stores just in-frame clones and leaves some out. The sample has nearly 600,000 clones; less than 97% are singletons. The sample was naive CD8+ T cells sorted from blood. The receptor set was obtained from a woman aged 25 to 39 in good health.

The chain carries TRBV2 and TRBJ2-7; D gene unclear. Germline V gene sequence: CDR1 SNHLY, CDR2 FYNNEI. V was trimmed by 2 bases and J by 5 bases, leaving 19 bases between them. CDR3 length: 16 residues. The CDR3 loop reads CASSERASLRVDEQYF. As DNA, the CDR3 is TGTGCCAGCAGTGAAAGGGCCTCCCTTAGGGTAGACGAGCAGTACTTC.

This sequence joins TRBV9 and TRBJ2-1; D is uncertain. The CDR3 is 11 amino acids. V was clipped by 3 bases and J by 7 bases, with 5 bases between them. The germline CDR1 and CDR2 sequences are SGDLS and YYNGEE. As DNA, the CDR3 is TGTGCCAGCAGCGCCTCGAATGAGCAGTTCTTC. Its translation is CASSASNEQFF.

The chain combines TRBV6-6 with TRBJ2-3; D is unclear. The CDR3 totals 12 residues. Trimming left V 3 bases short and J 7 bases short, with 8 bases between. Germline V gene lookup returns CDR1 MNHNY and CDR2 SVGAGI (reference sequence). The CDR3 region is CASSYILHTQYF. CDR3 DNA sequence: TGTGCCAGCAGTTATATTCTCCATACGCAGTATTTT.

The chain carries TRBV19 and TRBJ2-7, with D perhaps matching TRBD1 or TRBD2 (5 bases each). The CDR3 is 15 amino acids. Germline V gives CDR1 LNHDA, CDR2 SQIVND (reference sequence). V shed 3 bases and J shed 2 bases, with 14 bases lying between them. The CDR3 region is CASSIFGGSTYEQYF. The CDR3 DNA reads TGTGCCAGTAGTATTTTTGGGGGATCGACCTACGAGCAGTACTTC.

The rearrangement uses TRBV11-2 and TRBJ2-5, with 9 bases matching TRBD2. The length of the CDR3 is 17 residues. The germline gives CDR1 SGHAT, CDR2 FQNNGV. V lost 0 bases, J lost 4 bases, and 9 bases stayed unmatched. CDR3 DNA: TGTGCCAGCAGCTTAGAGGGGGCGGGAGGGCCAATAGAGACCCAGTACTTC. Amino acids: CASSLEGAGGPIETQYF. The complete variable domain, with remaining parts taken from reference TRBV11-2 and TRBJ2-5, reads EAGVAQSPRYKIIEKRQSVAFWCNPISGHATLYWYQQILGQGPKLLIQFQNNGVVDDSQLPKDRFSAERLKGVDSTLKIQPAKLEDSAVYLCASSLEGAGGPIETQYFGPGTRLLVL.

J is TRBJ2-3 and V is TRBV14, with 7 bases that match TRBD2. The J segment lost 3 bases and the V segment lost 4 bases, leaving 7 bases of the junction unmatched. In germline, CDR1 is SGHDN, CDR2 FVKESK. The CDR3 is made up of 15 amino acids. This chain's CDR3 is CASSRGGSWTDTQYF. Written as DNA, the CDR3 is TGTGCCAGCAGCCGCGGCGGGAGTTGGACAGATACGCAGTATTTT.

This chain links TRBV5-6 with TRBJ2-7; TRBD2 agrees at 13 bases. Germline V CDR1 and CDR2: SGHDT, YYEEEE. The CDR3 extends over 17 amino acids. V dropped 4 bases and J dropped 1; count of bases not matched to a gene: 8. The DNA of the CDR3 is TGTGCCAGCAGCGATGCAGGGACTAGCGGGAATTCCTACGAGCAGTACTTC. It encodes CASSDAGTSGNSYEQYF.

The chain recombines TRBV27 with TRBJ1-5; weak D call: TRBD1 (6 bases). Germline CDR1 reads MNHEY; CDR2 reads SMNVEV (reference sequence). Between the trimmed V and J ends, which lost 0 bases and 5 bases, there was a span of 8 bases. The length of the CDR3 is 14 residues. CDR3 nucleotide sequence: TGTGCCAGCAGTTTATCGGACAGTTATCAGCCCCAGCATTTT. Its protein is CASSLSDSYQPQHF.

The V gene is TRBV11-2, the J gene TRBJ1-2; no firm D call. V dropped 5 bases and J dropped 4 bases, with 20 bases sitting between them. Germline V CDR1 and CDR2: SGHAT, FQNNGV. CDR3 length equals 16 residues. CDR3 sequence reads: CASSEEASGVIYGYTF. The DNA of the CDR3 is TGTGCCAGCAGCGAAGAGGCAAGCGGGGTAATCTATGGCTACACCTTC.

The V and J genes are TRBV19 and TRBJ2-4; TRBD1 might be the D (6 bases). Germline CDR1 LNHDA, CDR2 SQIVND (reference sequence). The V end lost 8 bases, the J end lost 5 bases, and 16 bases lay between the germline ends. This CDR3 comprises 14 residues. CDR3 in amino acids: CASGGRGWENIQYF. The CDR3, as DNA: TGTGCCAGTGGAGGTAGGGGGTGGGAAAACATTCAGTACTTC. The full variable domain, rest sourced from reference TRBV19 and TRBJ2-4, is DGGITQSPKYLFRKEGQNVTLSCEQNLNHDAMYWYRQDPGQGLRLIYYSQIVNDFQKGDIAEGYSVSREKKESFPLTVTSAQKNPTAFYLCASGGRGWENIQYFGAGTRLSVL.

This clone was found once. The CDR3 DNA is TGTGCCAGCAGCACCGGCATTGAGCAGTTCTTC. The encoded protein is CASSTGIEQFF. The V gene is TRBV9, the J gene TRBJ2-1; the D is unclear. The CDR3 spans 11 residues. CDR1 SGDLS and CDR2 YYNGEE come from the germline V gene. Trimming left V 4 bases short and J 9 bases short, with 8 bases between.

This chain connects TRBV6-5 to TRBJ1-2, with D hard to call. This CDR3 contains 14 residues. V was cut by 0 bases and J by 4 bases, with 9 bases left in between. From germline, CDR1 is MNHEY and CDR2 SVGAGI. Here the CDR3 reads CASSYSAIGYGYTF. The DNA for the CDR3 is TGTGCCAGCAGTTACTCTGCAATCGGCTATGGCTACACCTTC.

J is TRBJ2-1 and V is TRBV7-9; 11 bases are a match to TRBD2. This CDR3 is 15 amino acids long. V lost 6 bases and J lost 5; bases outside the gene matches: 6. Germline V gene lookup returns CDR1 SEHNR and CDR2 FQNEAQ (reference sequence). The CDR3 nucleotides read TGTGCCAGCAGTTATCGACTAGCGGGGAACAATGAGCAGTTCTTC. This gives the protein CASSYRLAGNNEQFF. Drawing the rest from reference TRBV7-9 and TRBJ2-1, the complete variable domain is DTGVSQNPRHKITKRGQNVTFRCDPISEHNRLYWYRQTLGQGPEFLTYFQNEAQLEKSRLLSDRFSAERPKGSFSTLEIQRTEQGDSAMYLCASSYRLAGNNEQFFGPGTRLTVL.

Only one count was recorded for this clone. The chain employs TRBV5-6 and TRBJ2-7; TRBD2 might be the D (6 bases). Deletions cut 4 bases from V and 3 bases from J, with 14 bases between. The CDR3 length is 14 residues. The germline gives CDR1 SGHDT, CDR2 YYEEEE. Here the CDR3 DNA reads TGTGCCAGCAGCGCGGGACCCTCAAACTACGAGCAGTACTTC. Protein: CASSAGPSNYEQYF.

This clone turned up a few times. The rearrangement uses TRBV5-4 and TRBJ2-7, with D unresolved. V lost 4 bases and J lost 6, with 14 bases in between. There are 13 residues in the CDR3. In germline, CDR1 is SGHNT, CDR2 YYREEE (reference sequence). CDR3 residues: CASSPASEAEQYF. In nucleotides, the CDR3 is TGTGCCAGCAGCCCGGCTTCGGAAGCCGAGCAGTACTTC.

This chain joins TRBV28 and TRBJ2-1; 7 positions match TRBD1. Germline CDR1 MDHEN, CDR2 SYDVKM. V lost 2 bases, J lost 4 bases, and 11 bases stayed unmatched. The CDR3 is 17 residues long. In DNA, the CDR3 is TGTGCCAGCAGTTTAGTGGACCGGGCCAGGGGGTACAATGAGCAGTTCTTC. Its translation is CASSLVDRARGYNEQFF.

This chain joins TRBV13 and TRBJ1-1; D unclear. The V end lost 8 bases, the J end lost 0 bases, and 13 bases lay between the germline ends. From germline, CDR1 is PRHDT and CDR2 FYEKMQ (reference sequence). This CDR3 region has 14 residues. CDR3 coding DNA: TGTGCCAGCTCAGCCCGAGACATGAACACTGAAGCTTTCTTT. Protein sequence: CASSARDMNTEAFF.

The J gene is TRBJ1-1, the V gene TRBV7-9; 7 positions match TRBD1. Germline CDR1 reads SEHNR; CDR2 reads FQNEAQ (reference sequence). The V gene end was trimmed by 10 bases and the J gene end by 1 base; junction bases not matched to a gene: 9. CDR3 size: 14 residues. The CDR3 nucleotides are TGTGCCATTAAAAGGGGGCCCGAGAACACTGAAGCTTTCTTT. Translation: CAIKRGPENTEAFF.

The chain recombines TRBV14 with TRBJ2-4, with D unclear. The germline V and J ends were trimmed by 8 bases and 6 bases, with 11 bases remaining between them. The length of the CDR3 is 12 residues. CDR1 and CDR2 from the germline V gene are SGHDN and FVKESK. CDR3 bases: TGTGCCAGCGGGCAGACCCCAAACATTCAGTACTTC. Amino acids: CASGQTPNIQYF.

This chain connects TRBV11-2 to TRBJ1-1, with D unclear. CDR1 is SGHAT, CDR2 FQNNGV, per germline. The ends were cut back, 8 bases at V and 6 bases at J, with 16 bases in the middle. This CDR3 is 13 amino acids long. The CDR3 DNA is TGTGCCAGCTCGGTTGCTTTGCGCGCTGAAGCTTTCTTT. Its protein is CASSVALRAEAFF.